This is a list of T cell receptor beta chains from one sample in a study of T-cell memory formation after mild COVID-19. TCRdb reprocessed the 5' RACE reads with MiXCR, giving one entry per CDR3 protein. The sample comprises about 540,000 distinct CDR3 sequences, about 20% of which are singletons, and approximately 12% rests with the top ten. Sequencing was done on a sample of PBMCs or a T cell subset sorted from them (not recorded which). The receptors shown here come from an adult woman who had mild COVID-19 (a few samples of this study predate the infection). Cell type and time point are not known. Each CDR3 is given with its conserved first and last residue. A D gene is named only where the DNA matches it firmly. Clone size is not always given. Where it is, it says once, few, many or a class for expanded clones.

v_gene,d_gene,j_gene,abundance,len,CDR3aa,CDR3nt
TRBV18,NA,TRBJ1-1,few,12,CASSPQGGEAFF,TGTGCCAGCTCACCTCAGGGCGGGGAAGCTTTCTTT
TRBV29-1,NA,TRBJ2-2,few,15,CSVASGLLNTGELFF,TGCAGCGTTGCCTCGGGACTCCTGAACACCGGGGAGCTGTTTTTT
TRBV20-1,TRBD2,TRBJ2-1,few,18,CSARDQAGPTYRHNEQFF,TGCAGTGCTAGAGACCAAGCGGGACCTACATATCGACACAATGAGCAGTTCTTC
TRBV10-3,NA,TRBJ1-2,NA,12,CAINNRDYGYTF,TGTGCCATCAACAACAGGGACTATGGCTACACCTTC
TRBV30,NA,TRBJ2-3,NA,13,CAWNRRERDTQYF,TGTGCCTGGAACCGCAGGGAGAGGGATACGCAGTATTTT
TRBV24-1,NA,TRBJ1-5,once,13,CATSDFDDQPQHF,TGTGCCACCAGTGATTTTGACGATCAGCCCCAGCATTTT
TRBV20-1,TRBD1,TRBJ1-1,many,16,CSALYRDRGYDTEAFF,TGCAGTGCTTTATACCGGGACAGGGGCTATGACACTGAAGCTTTCTTT
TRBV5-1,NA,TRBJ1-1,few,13,CASSATGPTEAFF,TGCGCCAGCAGCGCCACAGGGCCCACTGAAGCTTTCTTT
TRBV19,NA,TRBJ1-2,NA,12,CASTTGNYGYTF,TGTGCCAGCACGACAGGAAACTATGGCTACACCTTC
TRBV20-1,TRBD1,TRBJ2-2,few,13,CSWDRVGTGELFF,TGCAGTTGGGACAGGGTTGGGACCGGGGAGCTGTTTTTT
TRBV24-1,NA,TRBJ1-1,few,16,CATSDLIPAGRFNAFF,TGTGCCACCAGTGATTTAATTCCGGCCGGGCGGTTTAACGCTTTCTTT
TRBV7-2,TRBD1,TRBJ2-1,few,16,CASSLEGTGSYNEQFF,TGTGCCAGCAGCTTAGAGGGGACAGGGTCGTACAATGAGCAGTTCTTC
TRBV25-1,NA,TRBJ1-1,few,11,CASVQNTEAFF,TGTGCCAGCGTCCAGAACACTGAAGCTTTCTTT
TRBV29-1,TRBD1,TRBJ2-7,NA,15,CSVEEMGQGTYEQYF,TGCAGCGTTGAGGAAATGGGACAGGGGACCTACGAGCAGTACTTC
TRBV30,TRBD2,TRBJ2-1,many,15,CAVQLAGGESNEQFF,TGTGCCGTACAACTAGCGGGGGGGGAGAGCAATGAGCAGTTCTTC
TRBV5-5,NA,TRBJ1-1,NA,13,CASSGRERAEAFF,TGTGCCAGCAGCGGCAGGGAGAGGGCTGAAGCTTTCTTT
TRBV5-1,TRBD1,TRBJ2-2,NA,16,CASSSDRPGRTGELFF,TGCGCCAGCAGCTCGGACAGGCCCGGACGAACCGGGGAGCTGTTTTTT
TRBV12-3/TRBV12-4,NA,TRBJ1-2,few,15,CASSSMDPSLYGYTF,TGTGCCAGCAGTTCCATGGACCCCTCCCTCTATGGCTACACCTTC
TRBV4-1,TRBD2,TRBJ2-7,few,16,CASSPTSGGYSYEQYF,TGCGCCAGCAGCCCCACTAGCGGGGGCTATTCCTACGAGCAGTACTTC
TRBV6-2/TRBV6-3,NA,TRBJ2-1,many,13,CASSSVPHNEQFF,TGTGCCAGCTCCAGCGTCCCTCACAATGAGCAGTTCTTC
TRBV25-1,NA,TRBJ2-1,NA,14,CASSEVGRRGEQFF,TGTGCCAGCAGTGAGGTGGGACGGCGAGGTGAGCAGTTCTTC
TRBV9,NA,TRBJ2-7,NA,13,CASSQFLGFEQYF,TGTGCCAGCAGCCAATTTTTGGGATTCGAGCAGTACTTC
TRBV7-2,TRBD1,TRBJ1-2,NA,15,CASSEQGSPLYGYTF,TGTGCCAGCAGCGAACAGGGGAGCCCTCTCTATGGCTACACCTTC
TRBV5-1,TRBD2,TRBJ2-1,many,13,CASSLSSGHEQFF,TGCGCCAGCAGCTTATCTAGCGGCCATGAGCAGTTCTTC
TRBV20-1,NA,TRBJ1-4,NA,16,CSAGRPTGLGNEKLFF,TGCAGTGCTGGACGGCCTACAGGGCTTGGTAATGAAAAACTGTTTTTT
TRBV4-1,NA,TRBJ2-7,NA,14,CASSQVTQAYEQYF,TGCGCCAGCAGCCAAGTGACACAGGCCTACGAGCAGTACTTC
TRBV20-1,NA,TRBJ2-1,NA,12,CSASGAGNEQFF,TGCAGTGCTAGTGGGGCAGGCAATGAGCAGTTCTTC
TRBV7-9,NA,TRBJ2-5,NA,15,CASSLPGTGGETQYF,TGTGCCAGCAGCTTACCAGGGACTGGGGGAGAGACCCAGTACTTC
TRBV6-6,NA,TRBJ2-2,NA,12,CASSYGTRELFF,TGTGCCAGCAGTTACGGAACGAGGGAGCTGTTTTTT
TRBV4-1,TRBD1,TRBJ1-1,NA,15,CASSQDEGADTEAFF,TGCGCCAGCAGCCAAGATGAGGGGGCCGACACTGAAGCTTTCTTT
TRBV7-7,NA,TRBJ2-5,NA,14,CASSLGAGGETQYF,TGTGCTAGCAGCTTAGGGGCCGGGGGAGAGACCCAGTACTTC
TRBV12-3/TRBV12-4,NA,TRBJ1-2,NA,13,CASSLSALSGYTF,TGTGCCAGCAGTTTATCAGCCCTTTCGGGCTACACCTTC
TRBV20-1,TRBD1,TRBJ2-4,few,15,CSAPRDRGLENIQYF,TGCAGTGCCCCAAGGGACAGGGGCCTTGAAAACATTCAGTACTTC
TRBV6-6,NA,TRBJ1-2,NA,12,CASSYSLADYTF,TGTGCCAGCAGTTACTCGTTGGCGGACTACACCTTC
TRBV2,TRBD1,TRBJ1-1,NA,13,CATATGGITEAFF,TGTGCCACCGCGACAGGGGGGATCACTGAAGCTTTCTTT
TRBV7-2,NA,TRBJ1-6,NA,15,CASSLDRAYNSPLHF,TGTGCCAGCAGCTTAGACAGGGCCTATAATTCACCCCTCCACTTT
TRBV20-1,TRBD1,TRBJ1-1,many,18,CSAPGQGAWRKDGIEAFF,TGCAGTGCCCCGGGACAGGGGGCCTGGCGCAAGGATGGGATTGAAGCTTTCTTT
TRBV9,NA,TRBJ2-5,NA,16,CASSVSPDGGGETQYF,TGTGCCAGCAGCGTAAGCCCAGATGGAGGTGGGGAGACCCAGTACTTC
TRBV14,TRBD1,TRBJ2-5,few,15,CASSQEGRDRETQYF,TGTGCCAGCAGCCAAGAGGGACGGGACAGGGAGACCCAGTACTTC
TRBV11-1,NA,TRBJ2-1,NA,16,CASSHGPNPTFNEQFF,TGTGCCAGCAGTCATGGACCAAACCCTACCTTCAATGAGCAGTTCTTC
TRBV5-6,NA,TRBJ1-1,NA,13,CASSSAHWDEAFF,TGTGCCAGCAGCTCTGCCCATTGGGATGAAGCTTTCTTT
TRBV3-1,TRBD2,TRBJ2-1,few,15,CASSSSGSRTIAQFF,TGTGCCAGCAGCTCAAGCGGGAGTCGCACAATCGCGCAGTTCTTC
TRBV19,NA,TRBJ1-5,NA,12,CASDRIDQPQHF,TGTGCCAGCGACAGGATAGATCAGCCCCAGCATTTT
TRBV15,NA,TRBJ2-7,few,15,CATSRELAGDYEQYF,TGTGCCACCAGCAGAGAACTAGCAGGGGACTACGAGCAGTACTTC
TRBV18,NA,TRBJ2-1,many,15,CASSPGRRGYNEQFF,TGTGCCAGCTCACCGGGACGGCGAGGATACAATGAGCAGTTCTTC
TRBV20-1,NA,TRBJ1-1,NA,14,CSFRVGQTNTEAFF,TGCAGTTTTCGGGTCGGGCAGACGAACACTGAAGCTTTCTTT
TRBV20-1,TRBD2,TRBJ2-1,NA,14,CSAISGSSFNEQFF,TGCAGTGCGATAAGCGGGAGTTCTTTCAATGAGCAGTTCTTC
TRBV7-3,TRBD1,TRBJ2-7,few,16,CASRTSGQGSSYEQYF,TGTGCCAGCAGGACAAGCGGACAGGGAAGCTCCTACGAGCAGTACTTC
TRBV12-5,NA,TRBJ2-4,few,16,CASGTTGGPHKNIQYF,TGTGCTAGTGGTACTACAGGAGGGCCACACAAAAACATTCAGTACTTC
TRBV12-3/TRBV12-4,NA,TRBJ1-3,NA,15,CASSFSRSSGNTIYF,TGTGCCAGCAGTTTCTCTCGCAGCTCTGGAAACACCATATATTTT
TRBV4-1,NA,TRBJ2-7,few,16,CASSQDPRRGNYEQYF,TGCGCCAGCAGCCAAGATCCCCGACGGGGGAACTACGAGCAGTACTTC
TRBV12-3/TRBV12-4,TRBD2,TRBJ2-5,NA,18,CASPGLTSGRLRQETQYF,TGTGCCAGCCCAGGTCTCACTAGCGGGAGATTGAGGCAAGAGACCCAGTACTTC
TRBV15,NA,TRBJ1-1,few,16,CATSRDPAIKTEEAFF,TGTGCCACCAGCAGAGATCCGGCCATCAAGACAGAGGAAGCTTTCTTT
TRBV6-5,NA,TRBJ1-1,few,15,CASSSSGEGRTEAFF,TGTGCCAGCAGTTCTTCAGGTGAAGGACGCACTGAAGCTTTCTTT
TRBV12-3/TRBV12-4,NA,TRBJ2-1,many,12,CASRQGGGEQFF,TGTGCCAGCAGGCAGGGGGGAGGCGAGCAGTTCTTC
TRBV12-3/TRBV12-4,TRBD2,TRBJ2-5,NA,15,CASGRLAGGLETQYF,TGTGCCAGCGGCAGACTAGCGGGGGGGCTTGAGACCCAGTACTTC
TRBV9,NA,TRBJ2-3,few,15,CASSVYPWPTDTQYF,TGTGCCAGCAGCGTATATCCATGGCCCACAGATACGCAGTATTTT
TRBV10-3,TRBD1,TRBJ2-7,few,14,CAISDTGVGDEQYF,TGTGCCATCAGTGACACAGGGGTGGGGGACGAGCAGTACTTC
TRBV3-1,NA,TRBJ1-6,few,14,CASSQVEGSSPLHF,TGTGCCAGCAGCCAAGTTGAGGGGAGTTCACCCCTCCACTTT